These 25 T cell receptor beta chains were sequenced from one sample in a study of blood T cell repertoires in COVID-19. The protocol was immunoSEQ multiplex PCR, while the TCRdb copy is restricted to in-frame clones and leaves out a portion. Of about 98,000 clones in the sample, less than 85% were seen once. The sample comprised peripheral blood. The source is a man in his 70s with active or convalescent COVID-19.

The genes are TRBV7-9 and TRBJ2-6, with TRBD1 matching 7 bases. There are 16 residues in the CDR3. J was trimmed by 0 bases and V by 6 bases; bases with no gene match: 5. Germline CDR1 reads SEHNR; CDR2 reads FQNEAQ (reference sequence). The CDR3 coding sequence is TGTGCCAGCAGATCGGGACAGACCTCTGGGGCCAACGTCCTGACTTTC. Protein sequence: CASRSGQTSGANVLTF. Full variable domain (remainder filled in from reference TRBV7-9 and TRBJ2-6): DTGVSQNPRHKITKRGQNVTFRCDPISEHNRLYWYRQTLGQGPEFLTYFQNEAQLEKSRLLSDRFSAERPKGSFSTLEIQRTEQGDSAMYLCASRSGQTSGANVLTFGAGSRLTVL.

The chain combines TRBV12-5 with TRBJ2-1; D not resolved. The V gene's germline CDR1 is LGHNT and CDR2 FRNRAP. V lost 2 bases to trimming and J lost 16 bases, with 9 bases between them. This CDR3 is built from 10 residues. DNA of the CDR3: TGTGCTAGTGGTTTGCTCCCGGTTTTCTTC. Protein product: CASGLLPVFF.

This rearrangement joins TRBV7-9 to TRBJ1-5; D not certain. Trimming cost V 5 bases and J 3 bases, with 5 bases left between them. Germline CDR1 reads SEHNR; CDR2 reads FQNEAQ (reference sequence). The CDR3 length is 12 residues. CDR3 coding DNA: TGTGCCAGCAGCAAACACAATCAGCCCCAGCATTTT. This codes for CASSKHNQPQHF.

This clone showed up just a few times. The gene calls are TRBV28 and TRBJ1-6; possibly TRBD1 for D (6 bases). The length of the CDR3 is 16 residues. V gave up 5 bases and J gave up 7 bases, with 18 bases separating them. Germline CDR1 is MDHEN and CDR2 is SYDVKM. CDR3 sequence: CASSPPPGRGNSPLHF. The CDR3 region has the DNA TGTGCCAGCAGTCCTCCCCCAGGGAGGGGGAATTCACCCCTCCACTTT.

This clone occurred a few times. The chain recombines TRBV7-2 with TRBJ1-2, with D possibly being TRBD1 (5 bases). V was trimmed by 4 bases and J by 4 bases, leaving 19 bases between them. Looked up from germline, CDR1 is SGHTA and CDR2 is FQGNSA. The CDR3 totals 16 residues. The CDR3 bases are TGTGCCAGCAGCTCCCGGGGGGATAGGGTTCTCTATGGCTACACCTTC. It encodes CASSSRGDRVLYGYTF.

The chain joins TRBV18 to TRBJ2-1; 7 nucleotides agree with TRBD2. Trimming took 8 bases from V and 6 from J; bases not matched to a gene: 4. CDR1 and CDR2 from the germline V gene are KGHSH and LQKENI. The CDR3 is made up of 12 amino acids. The DNA of the CDR3 is TGTGCCAGCAACCTAGCGGCCAATGAGCAGTTCTTC. It yields the protein CASNLAANEQFF. Full variable domain (rest looked up from reference TRBV18 and TRBJ2-1): NAGVMQNPRHLVRRRGQEARLRCSPMKGHSHVYWYRQLPEEGLKFMVYLQKENIIDESGMPKERFSAEFPKEGPSILRIQQVVRGDSAAYFCASNLAANEQFFGPGTRLTVL.

This chain uses TRBV15 with TRBJ1-5; D is possibly TRBD1 (5 bases). Germline assignment: CDR1 LNHNV and CDR2 YYDKDF (reference sequence). V lost 1 base, J lost 3 bases, and 25 bases lay in between. The CDR3 sequence is 20 residues long. CDR3 nucleotides: TGTGCCACCAGCAGAGCCCCCCGGGTGACAGTTTGGGCACCCAATCAGCCCCAGCATTTT. Its translation is CATSRAPRVTVWAPNQPQHF.

J is TRBJ2-3 and V is TRBV13; 7 nucleotides align to TRBD2. V was clipped by 5 bases and J by 9 bases; unmatched bases: 5. The germline gives CDR1 PRHDT, CDR2 FYEKMQ (reference sequence). The length of the CDR3 is 12 residues. Written as DNA, the CDR3 is TGTGCCAGCAGCCCACGGGGAGGGACGCAGTATTTT. Encoded protein: CASSPRGGTQYF.

The chain combines TRBV14 with TRBJ1-2; D is unresolved. V was pared by 0 bases and J by 2 bases, with 10 bases between. From germline, CDR1 is SGHDN and CDR2 FVKESK. The CDR3 is 15 amino acids. The CDR3 region has the DNA TGTGCCAGCAGCCAAGATGTTGCCAGAAACTATGGCTACACCTTC. Translation gives CASSQDVARNYGYTF.

The chain recombines TRBV15 with TRBJ1-4; TRBD1 might be the D (5 bases). The CDR3 sequence is 16 residues long. With 8 bases removed from V and 2 bases from J, the gap between germline ends came to 18 bases. The germline CDR1 and CDR2 sequences are LNHNV and YYDKDF (reference sequence). The CDR3 here is CATAQGNSHTNEKLFF. DNA of the CDR3: TGTGCCACCGCCCAGGGCAATAGTCATACTAATGAAAAACTGTTTTTT.

V and J are TRBV5-1 and TRBJ1-1, with TRBD1 identical over 8 bases. The V segment lost 1 base and the J segment 7 bases; nucleotides outside the gene matches: 9. The CDR3 is 15 residues long. CDR1 and CDR2 (germline): SGHRS, YFSETQ. The CDR3, as DNA: TGCGCCAGCAGCTTGAACGTCCTACAGGGGGGTGAAGCTTTCTTT. Amino acids: CASSLNVLQGGEAFF.

This clone was counted only a few times. The chain couples TRBV5-1 to TRBJ2-7; maybe TRBD1 (6 bases). The CDR3 extends over 13 amino acids. The germline V and J ends were trimmed by 6 bases and 2 bases, with 12 bases remaining between them. Per the germline V gene, CDR1 is SGHRS and CDR2 is YFSETQ. The CDR3 region has the DNA TGCGCCAGCACAGGACAGTCGACCTACGAGCAGTACTTC. It translates to CASTGQSTYEQYF.

The rearrangement links TRBV28 to TRBJ1-5; D is uncertain. CDR1 is MDHEN, CDR2 SYDVKM, per germline. With 7 bases removed from V and 5 bases from J, the gap between germline ends came to 21 bases. CDR3 length: 16 residues. CDR3 loop: CASTPIGDVNHQPQHF. For the CDR3, the DNA is TGTGCCAGCACCCCTATCGGGGATGTTAACCATCAGCCCCAGCATTTT.

J is TRBJ2-7 and V is TRBV29-1; possible D gene TRBD1, 5 bases. Germline assignment: CDR1 SQVTM and CDR2 ANQGSEA. The CDR3 is 11 residues long. The V gene lost 4 bases and the J gene lost 11 bases, with 15 bases spanning the gap. CDR3 sequence (DNA): TGCAGCGTTGCGCCAGACAGCATGGAGTACTTC. Its translation is CSVAPDSMEYF.

For this clone: The same CDR3 arises from other DNA sequences in this sample as well. The V gene is TRBV12-3 or TRBV12-4, the J gene TRBJ1-1, with unresolved D. The CDR3 is made up of 12 amino acids. Trimming removed 3 bases at V and 6 bases at J, with 8 bases between. The CDR3 sequence: CASSFPGSEAFF. Here the CDR3 DNA reads TGTGCCAGCAGTTTCCCGGGTTCTGAAGCTTTCTTT.

The chain is built from TRBV3-1 (or the pseudogene TRBV3-2) and TRBJ2-5; the match to TRBD2 covers 9 bases. After removal of 2 bases from V and 4 bases from J, the junction contained 2 bases not matched to a gene. Germline loops: CDR1 LGHDT, CDR2 YNNKEL (reference sequence). This CDR3 has 14 amino acids. The CDR3 here is CASSQLSGGETQYF. The CDR3 DNA follows: TGTGCCAGCAGCCAACTTAGCGGGGGAGAGACCCAGTACTTC.

This chain uses TRBV14 with TRBJ2-5, with D maybe TRBD2 (7 bases). Per the germline V gene, CDR1 is SGHDN and CDR2 is FVKESK. The CDR3 is 19 residues long. Trimming pared 1 base from V and 5 bases from J, leaving 26 bases between. In nucleotides, the CDR3 is TGTGCCAGCAGCCAAGCCCCGGCGGGGGCGCGTTTCGGTGTCGAGACCCAGTACTTC. Amino acid sequence: CASSQAPAGARFGVETQYF.

This clone has only one observation. The chain recombines TRBV18 with TRBJ2-1; D might be TRBD1 (5 bases). This CDR3 has 12 residues. Germline CDR1 is KGHSH and CDR2 is LQKENI. V gave up 6 bases and J gave up 7 bases, with 10 bases separating them. The DNA of the CDR3 is TGTGCCAGCTCCGACAGTTATAATGAGCAGTTCTTC. Its translation is CASSDSYNEQFF.

This clone was counted a few times. The chain joins TRBV19 to TRBJ1-5; 10 bases agree with TRBD1. The CDR3 spans 14 residues. Trimming took 6 bases from V and 1 from J; bases not matched to a gene: 0. CDR1 LNHDA and CDR2 SQIVND come from the germline V gene (reference sequence). CDR3 sequence (DNA): TGTGCCAGTAGGGACAGGGGGAGCAATCAGCCCCAGCATTTT. The encoded protein is CASRDRGSNQPQHF. Complete variable domain (other parts from reference TRBV19 and TRBJ1-5): DGGITQSPKYLFRKEGQNVTLSCEQNLNHDAMYWYRQDPGQGLRLIYYSQIVNDFQKGDIAEGYSVSREKKESFPLTVTSAQKNPTAFYLCASRDRGSNQPQHFGDGTRLSIL.

The DNA for the CDR3 is TGTGCCAGCAGCCTTCCTACTAGCGGGGGGGCCACAGATACGCAGTATTTT. Protein: CASSLPTSGGATDTQYF. The V call is TRBV6-2 or TRBV6-3, the J call TRBJ2-3, with 13 bases fitting TRBD2. This CDR3 spans 17 amino acids. The germline V gene encodes CDR1 MNHEY and CDR2 SVGEGT. The junction had 8 bases not matched to a gene; V was cut back by 6 bases and J by 2 bases.

The genes are TRBV19 and TRBJ2-1, with TRBD2 matching over 12 bases. Germline-derived CDR1 and CDR2 are LNHDA and SQIVND (reference sequence). Trimming took 7 bases from V and 2 from J; bases not matched to a gene: 9. The CDR3 has 17 residues. The CDR3 coding sequence is TGTGCCAGTAAGACTAGCGGGGGCCTCCCGCCCTACAATGAGCAGTTCTTC. Its translation is CASKTSGGLPPYNEQFF.

This clone was detected ten times or more. CDR3 sequence: CASSIAGVNQPQHF. CDR3 bases: TGTGCCAGTAGTATTGCAGGGGTCAATCAGCCCCAGCATTTT. V usage is TRBV19 and J usage is TRBJ1-5; a possible D gene is TRBD1 (6 bases). The V gene lost 3 bases and the J gene lost 3 bases, with 9 bases spanning the gap. The germline V gene encodes CDR1 LNHDA and CDR2 SQIVND (reference sequence). The CDR3 consists of 14 residues. Full variable domain (outside the CDR3, taken from reference TRBV19 and TRBJ1-5): DGGITQSPKYLFRKEGQNVTLSCEQNLNHDAMYWYRQDPGQGLRLIYYSQIVNDFQKGDIAEGYSVSREKKESFPLTVTSAQKNPTAFYLCASSIAGVNQPQHFGDGTRLSIL.

The chain joins TRBV10-3 to TRBJ2-3; D is uncertain. The CDR3 has 14 amino acids. The germline CDR1 and CDR2 sequences are ENHRY and SYGVKD. The germline V and J ends were trimmed by 0 bases and 2 bases, with 6 bases remaining between them. The CDR3, as DNA: TGTGCCATCAGTGAGTCCCTATTCACAGATACGCAGTATTTT. Amino acids: CAISESLFTDTQYF.

Remarks on this clone: One end of the junction varies from germline; a read error may be responsible. The rearrangement links TRBV6-2 or TRBV6-3 to TRBJ2-2; 13 bases are shared with TRBD2. Germline CDR1 reads MNHEY; CDR2 reads SVGEGT. The CDR3 is made up of 16 amino acids. CDR3 residues: CASSLRTSGGTEELFF. DNA of the CDR3: TGTGCCAGCAGTCTCCGGACTAGCGGGGGCACCGAGGAGCTGTTTTTT.

V is TRBV14 and J is TRBJ2-7; D is undetermined. The germline V gene encodes CDR1 SGHDN and CDR2 FVKESK. Deletions cut 2 bases from V and 5 bases from J, with 4 bases between. The CDR3 is 11 residues long. The CDR3 region is CASSQYNEQYF. The CDR3 bases are TGTGCCAGCAGCCAATACAACGAGCAGTACTTC.